These 5 T cell receptor beta chains share one sample of origin, sequenced in a study of cytomegalovirus exposure and HLA in healthy donors. 13 Jbeta primers and 60 Vbeta primers were used for the PCR. Assay used: immunoSEQ multiplex PCR; TCRdb lists only in-frame clones, some missing. The sample lists about 150,000 clones; roughly 79% were seen once. Input material: PBMCs. Every receptor here comes from a man aged 18 to 30 in good health and CMV-seronegative.

The genes are TRBV2 and TRBJ2-5, with 9 bases lining up with TRBD1. Germline V gene data show CDR1 as SNHLY and CDR2 as FYNNEI. The CDR3 totals 14 residues. V lost 8 bases to trimming and J lost 5 bases; unmatched junction nucleotides: 9. This chain's CDR3 is CASPEQGAPETQYF. As DNA, the CDR3 is TGTGCCAGCCCGGAACAGGGGGCGCCGGAGACCCAGTACTTC.

J is TRBJ2-1 and V is TRBV7-6; no firm D call. The CDR3 loop spans 14 amino acids. Trimming removed 3 bases from V and 0 bases from J, with 6 bases in between. Germline-derived CDR1 and CDR2 are SGHVS and FNYEAQ. The CDR3 DNA reads as TGTGCCAGCAGCTTCCTAGGCTCCTACAATGAGCAGTTCTTC. Protein sequence: CASSFLGSYNEQFF.

This sequence joins TRBV28 and TRBJ1-3; D perhaps matches TRBD1 (5 bases). Trimming pared 1 base from V and 4 bases from J, leaving 8 bases between. The germline V gene encodes CDR1 MDHEN and CDR2 SYDVKM. The CDR3 sequence is 14 residues long. In DNA, the CDR3 is TGTGCCAGCAGTTTATCCCAGGGAGGAAACACCATATATTTT. Protein sequence: CASSLSQGGNTIYF.

The chain carries TRBV7-2 and TRBJ1-2; maybe TRBD1 (5 bases). Germline assignment: CDR1 SGHTA and CDR2 FQGNSA. V was trimmed by 5 bases and J by 2 bases, leaving 15 bases between them. CDR3 length: 15 amino acids. The CDR3 protein is CASSPRQLTNYGYTF. CDR3 in DNA: TGTGCCAGCAGCCCCAGACAGCTAACGAACTATGGCTACACCTTC. Full variable domain (rest looked up from reference TRBV7-2 and TRBJ1-2): GAGVSQSPSNKVTEKGKDVELRCDPISGHTALYWYRQSLGQGLEFLIYFQGNSAPDKSGLPSDRFSAERTGGSVSTLTIQRTQQEDSAVYLCASSPRQLTNYGYTFGSGTRLTVV.

This clone has only a few counts. This chain connects TRBV5-6 to TRBJ2-7; 8 bases line up with TRBD1. CDR1 is SGHDT and CDR2 is YYEEEE in the germline V gene. Trimming cost V 4 bases and J 0 bases; bases outside gene matches: 6. The CDR3 extends over 15 amino acids. For the CDR3, the DNA is TGTGCCAGCAGCGTTACAGGGGGTTTCTCCTACGAGCAGTACGTC. It is translated as CASSVTGGFSYEQYV.